The present entry profiles one TCR beta chain with its context. Data came from immunoSEQ multiplex PCR; TCRdb stores just in-frame clones and leaves some out. The profile covers about 40,000 clones, with almost 95% appearing a single time and approximately 0.79% taken by the ten largest. The V gene end was trimmed by 3 bases and the J gene end by 5 bases; junction bases not matched to a gene: 9. This CDR3 region has 15 residues. The germline V gene encodes CDR1 SGHNT and CDR2 YYREEE (reference sequence). These data come from a study of T cell changes during pregnancy in multiple sclerosis. The V and J genes are TRBV5-4 and TRBJ2-5, with 8 bases that match TRBD1. Sequencing was performed on CD4+ T cells from peripheral blood mononuclear cells, taken before pregnancy. The receptor was derived from a female donor with multiple sclerosis, enrolled in a pregnancy study. CDR3 DNA: TGTGCCAGCAGCTCGGCGGCAGGGGGCAGGGAGACCCAGTACTTC. It codes for CASSSAAGGRETQYF.